This passage covers 27 T cell receptor beta chains from one sample sequenced in a study of response to subunit inactivated influenza vaccine. One entry per CDR3 protein, called by TCRdb with MiXCR from the RT-PCR reads. This table holds hundreds of thousands of distinct CDR3 sequences, 16% found once. Specimen: CD4+ T cells sorted from PBMCs, collected roughly 24 months after vaccination. These receptors were collected from a man aged 45-69 years who received an inactivated influenza vaccine.

This clonotype turned up a few times. The chain is built from TRBV5-1 and TRBJ2-1; the match to TRBD2 covers 11 bases. The CDR3 spans 18 residues. The trim removed 6 bases at V and 2 bases at J, leaving 13 bases unmatched. CDR1 is SGHRS, CDR2 YFSETQ, per germline. The CDR3 DNA follows: TGCGCCAGCACGCCATCTCTAGCGGGAGGAGGGACCTACAATGAGCAGTTCTTC. It is translated as CASTPSLAGGGTYNEQFF. The complete variable domain, with remaining parts taken from reference TRBV5-1 and TRBJ2-1, reads KAGVTQTPRYLIKTRGQQVTLSCSPISGHRSVSWYQQTPGQGLQFLFEYFSETQRNKGNFPGRFSGRQFSNSRSEMNVSTLELGDSALYLCASTPSLAGGGTYNEQFFGPGTRLTVL.

CDR3 coding DNA: TGCAGTGCTAGGTCACCATCTAGCGGGAGAGGCAATGAGCAGTTCTTC. The encoded protein is CSARSPSSGRGNEQFF. The V and J genes are TRBV20-1 and TRBJ2-1; 10 bases line up with TRBD2. The trim removed 3 bases at V and 6 bases at J, leaving 11 bases unmatched. CDR1 and CDR2 from the germline V gene are DFQATT and SNEGSKA (reference sequence). CDR3 length: 16 residues.

This clonotype was counted ten times or more. The rearrangement joins TRBV20-1 to TRBJ2-3; 14 bases agree with TRBD2. V trimming: 3 bases; J trimming: 6 bases; junction bases outside the gene matches: 8. Germline assignment: CDR1 DFQATT and CDR2 SNEGSKA (reference sequence). The CDR3 runs 16 residues. The CDR3 here is CSASRLAGGPTDTQYF. The CDR3 nucleotides read TGCAGTGCTAGTAGACTAGCGGGGGGGCCTACGGATACGCAGTATTTT.

A few counts support this clonotype. The chain combines TRBV12-3 or TRBV12-4 with TRBJ2-4; no clear D. The CDR3 is 13 residues long. The V and J ends lost 1 base and 9 bases respectively, with 10 bases between them. CDR3 DNA sequence: TGTGCCAGCAGTTTAGGTGACGAAGCCATTCAGTACTTC. This gives the protein CASSLGDEAIQYF.

This clonotype occurred a few times. V usage is TRBV6-2 or TRBV6-3 and J usage is TRBJ2-3; D unclear. Germline V gives CDR1 MNHEY, CDR2 SVGEGT. V was trimmed by 0 bases and J by 4 bases, leaving 17 bases between them. The length of the CDR3 is 17 residues. The CDR3 region is CASSYSGTVRSPDTQYF. The CDR3 nucleotides read TGTGCCAGCAGTTACTCAGGAACGGTACGATCCCCAGATACGCAGTATTTT.

J is TRBJ2-7 and V is TRBV5-4, with D perhaps TRBD1 or TRBD2 (5 bases each). The V gene lost 2 bases and the J gene lost 6 bases, with 12 bases spanning the gap. Per germline, CDR1 SGHNT and CDR2 YYREEE (reference sequence). This CDR3 is built from 13 residues. The CDR3 nucleotides read TGTGCCAGCAGCTTTGGGACCTACCTCGAGCAGTACTTC. It specifies CASSFGTYLEQYF.

Only a few counts were recorded for this clonotype. The rearrangement joins TRBV5-1 to TRBJ2-5; TRBD2 matches at 9 bases. CDR1 is SGHRS, CDR2 YFSETQ, per germline. The ends lost 4 bases at V and 4 bases at J; junction bases unmatched: 8. The CDR3 spans 15 residues. CDR3 sequence (DNA): TGCGCCAGCAGCCCCCAAGCGGGAGGAGGAGAGACCCAGTACTTC. It translates to CASSPQAGGGETQYF.

The chain couples TRBV5-1 to TRBJ2-1, with 11 positions matching TRBD2. The CDR3 covers 18 residues. After removal of 2 bases from V and 0 bases from J, the junction contained 7 bases not matched to a gene. Germline assignment: CDR1 SGHRS and CDR2 YFSETQ. CDR3 residues: CASSFTSGGTYSYNEQFF. CDR3 DNA: TGCGCCAGCAGCTTTACTAGCGGGGGAACTTACTCCTACAATGAGCAGTTCTTC.

To note about this clonotype: An end of the junction differs from the germline gene, which may be a read error. The V call is TRBV5-1, the J call TRBJ2-3, with TRBD1 matching over 9 bases. The germline V gene encodes CDR1 SGHRS and CDR2 YFSETQ. The CDR3 length is 15 residues. The CDR3: CASTLGDRVGDTQYF. As DNA, the CDR3 is TGCGCCAGCACCTTGGGGGACAGGGTAGGAGATACGCAGTATTTT.

This clonotype was counted only a few times. The V and J genes are TRBV6-6 and TRBJ1-2; TRBD1 aligns across 9 bases. Germline V gene lookup returns CDR1 MNHNY and CDR2 SVGAGI (reference sequence). This CDR3 comprises 13 residues. V dropped 6 bases and J dropped 7; count of bases not matched to a gene: 6. CDR3 loop: CASRAGTGLGYTF. The DNA for the CDR3 is TGTGCCAGCAGGGCCGGGACAGGGCTTGGCTACACCTTC.

This clonotype was counted a few times. The rearrangement uses TRBV27 and TRBJ2-2, with unresolved D. The CDR3 is made up of 13 amino acids. Looked up from germline, CDR1 is MNHEY and CDR2 is SMNVEV (reference sequence). V lost 0 bases and J lost 6, with 5 bases in between. CDR3 sequence: CASSLSSAGELFF. The CDR3 DNA sequence: TGTGCCAGCAGTTTATCGAGTGCCGGGGAGCTGTTTTTT.

This clonotype was detected a few times. V usage is TRBV6-1 and J usage is TRBJ2-1; TRBD2 agrees at 11 bases. Looked up from germline, CDR1 is MNHNS and CDR2 is SASEGT. V lost 6 bases and J lost 4; bases outside the gene matches: 5. The CDR3 is 15 amino acids. The DNA for the CDR3 is TGTGCCAGCAGAATAGCGGGGGGGCTGTACAATGAGCAGTTCTTC. Protein: CASRIAGGLYNEQFF.

This clonotype was seen many times. This chain connects TRBV12-3 or TRBV12-4 to TRBJ1-1; D is uncertain. Trimming took 2 bases from V and 6 from J, leaving 4 bases between them. The CDR3 sequence is 11 residues long. CDR3 region: CASSLKSEAFF. CDR3 nucleotides: TGTGCCAGCAGTTTAAAGTCTGAAGCTTTCTTT.

The chain employs TRBV12-3 or TRBV12-4 and TRBJ2-7; 7 bases line up with TRBD2. There are 12 residues in the CDR3. The junction had 1 base not matched to a gene; V was cut back by 5 bases and J by 3 bases. This chain's CDR3 is CASSRDYYEQYF. DNA for the CDR3: TGTGCCAGCAGTCGGGACTACTACGAGCAGTACTTC.

In its sample, this clonotype was seen a few times. The chain is built from TRBV10-3 and TRBJ1-2; a possible D gene is TRBD1 (6 bases). The germline V and J ends were trimmed by 8 bases and 2 bases, with 18 bases remaining between them. CDR3 length: 15 amino acids. CDR1 and CDR2 (germline): ENHRY, SYGVKD. The chain's CDR3 is CAISDSLGQNYGYTF. Here the CDR3 DNA reads TGTGCCATCTCAGACAGTTTAGGACAGAACTATGGCTACACCTTC.

This clonotype was seen more than once but under ten times. The CDR3: CSASRQRSSYNSPLHF. In DNA form, the CDR3 reads TGCAGTGCTAGTCGACAGCGCAGCTCCTATAATTCACCCCTCCACTTT. The genes are TRBV20-1 and TRBJ1-6; weak D call: TRBD1 (5 bases). The V gene's germline CDR1 is DFQATT and CDR2 SNEGSKA (reference sequence). V gave up 3 bases and J gave up 0 bases, with 12 bases separating them. This CDR3 region has 16 residues.

This clonotype was found a few times. V gene TRBV4-3 combines with J gene TRBJ1-2; D gene unclear. The CDR3 has 15 amino acids. Trimming took 1 base from V and 0 from J, leaving 9 bases between them. Germline V gene sequence: CDR1 LGHNA, CDR2 YSLEER. The CDR3: CASSQATPSNYGYTF. The CDR3 DNA follows: TGCGCCAGCAGCCAAGCCACCCCCTCTAACTATGGCTACACCTTC.

This clonotype was seen ten or more times. This chain links TRBV20-1 with TRBJ1-5, with 7 bases lining up with TRBD1. J gave up 4 bases and V 5 bases, and 2 bases lay outside the gene matches. The CDR3 runs 12 residues. CDR1 and CDR2 from the germline V gene are DFQATT and SNEGSKA (reference sequence). The CDR3 protein is CSAQDRNQPQHF. The CDR3 DNA reads as TGCAGTGCTCAGGACAGGAATCAGCCCCAGCATTTT.

This clonotype was recorded many times. The V call is TRBV29-1, the J call TRBJ1-2; 9 positions match TRBD1. Germline lookup yields CDR1 SQVTM and CDR2 ANQGSEA. The trim removed 5 bases at V and 1 base at J, leaving 5 bases unmatched. The CDR3 is made up of 14 amino acids. CDR3 DNA sequence: TGCAGCGTTCCGACAGGGGGAGGTAACTATGGCTACACCTTC. It yields the protein CSVPTGGGNYGYTF. The full variable domain, with the rest looked up from reference TRBV29-1 and TRBJ1-2, is SAVISQKPSRDICQRGTSLTIQCQVDSQVTMMFWYRQQPGQSLTLIATANQGSEATYESGFVIDKFPISRPNLTFSTLTVSNMSPEDSSIYLCSVPTGGGNYGYTFGSGTRLTVV.

Of note for this clonotype: This sequence may be a read error, since a much larger clone differs from it by one base. This rearrangement joins TRBV20-1 to TRBJ2-1; 8 positions agree with TRBD2. This CDR3 spans 16 amino acids. Germline assignment: CDR1 DFQATT and CDR2 SNEGSKA (reference sequence). The DNA for the CDR3 is TGCAGTGCTAGAGATTTAAAGCGGGAGCTAAGCAATGAGAAGTTCTTC. Translated: CSARDLKRELSNEKFF.

This sequence joins TRBV5-1 and TRBJ1-6; tentative D call: TRBD1 (6 bases). The length of the CDR3 is 13 residues. In germline, CDR1 is SGHRS, CDR2 YFSETQ. Trimming stripped 5 bases from V and 6 bases from J, with 9 bases between. The CDR3 sequence is CASSQGSNSPLHF. Written as DNA, the CDR3 is TGCGCCAGCAGTCAGGGGAGTAATTCACCCCTCCACTTT. The full variable domain, in which reference TRBV5-1 and TRBJ1-6 provide the parts outside the CDR3, is KAGVTQTPRYLIKTRGQQVTLSCSPISGHRSVSWYQQTPGQGLQFLFEYFSETQRNKGNFPGRFSGRQFSNSRSEMNVSTLELGDSALYLCASSQGSNSPLHFGNGTRLTVT.

To note about this clonotype: At one end the junction does not follow the germline gene, possibly because of a read error. The CDR3 DNA follows: TGCTGTGCTAGAGATTCCTCCGGCAGGGGATTCTACGAGCAGTACTTC. This translates into CCARDSSGRGFYEQYF. The chain couples TRBV20-1 to TRBJ2-7; weak D call: TRBD1 (6 bases). The CDR3 spans 16 residues. CDR1 is DFQATT and CDR2 is SNEGSKA in the germline V gene (reference sequence).

This chain links TRBV20-1 with TRBJ1-4; 7 bases are shared with TRBD1. The CDR3 spans 14 residues. The germline V gene encodes CDR1 DFQATT and CDR2 SNEGSKA (reference sequence). Trimming took 6 bases from V and 6 from J; bases not matched to a gene: 10. The CDR3 is CSAANRQGDEKLFF. The CDR3 DNA is TGCAGTGCCGCTAACCGACAGGGCGATGAAAAACTGTTTTTT.

The V and J genes are TRBV24-1 and TRBJ2-2; the D gene is possibly TRBD2 (6 bases). Trimming removed 1 base from V and 7 bases from J, with 9 bases in between. Germline V CDR1 and CDR2: KGHDR, SFDVKD. CDR3 length: 14 residues. The DNA for the CDR3 is TGTGCCACCAGTGATTTATCGCGGGGCGGGGAGCTGTTTTTT. Translating gives CATSDLSRGGELFF.

The V call is TRBV28, the J call TRBJ2-2, with TRBD1 identical over 9 bases. J was trimmed by 3 bases and V by 7 bases; bases with no gene match: 6. Germline V CDR1 and CDR2: MDHEN, SYDVKM. The CDR3 has 15 amino acids. This chain's CDR3 is CASTEQGAYTGELFF. DNA of the CDR3: TGTGCCAGCACCGAACAGGGGGCGTACACCGGGGAGCTGTTTTTT.

This chain uses TRBV28 with TRBJ2-7, with unresolved D. CDR3 length equals 12 residues. Germline V lookup: CDR1 MDHEN, CDR2 SYDVKM. Trimming took 5 bases from V and 5 from J, leaving 10 bases between them. CDR3 DNA: TGTGCCAGCAGTCCCCTTGCAAACGAGCAGTACTTC. Encoded protein: CASSPLANEQYF.

This clonotype appeared a few times. This chain links TRBV10-3 with TRBJ2-2, with TRBD2 matching over 7 bases. Per germline, CDR1 ENHRY and CDR2 SYGVKD. This CDR3 region has 14 residues. After removal of 10 bases from V and 1 base from J, the junction contained 6 bases not matched to a gene. CDR3 region: CATRASGNTGELFF. CDR3 DNA: TGTGCCACGAGGGCTAGCGGGAACACCGGGGAGCTGTTTTTT.